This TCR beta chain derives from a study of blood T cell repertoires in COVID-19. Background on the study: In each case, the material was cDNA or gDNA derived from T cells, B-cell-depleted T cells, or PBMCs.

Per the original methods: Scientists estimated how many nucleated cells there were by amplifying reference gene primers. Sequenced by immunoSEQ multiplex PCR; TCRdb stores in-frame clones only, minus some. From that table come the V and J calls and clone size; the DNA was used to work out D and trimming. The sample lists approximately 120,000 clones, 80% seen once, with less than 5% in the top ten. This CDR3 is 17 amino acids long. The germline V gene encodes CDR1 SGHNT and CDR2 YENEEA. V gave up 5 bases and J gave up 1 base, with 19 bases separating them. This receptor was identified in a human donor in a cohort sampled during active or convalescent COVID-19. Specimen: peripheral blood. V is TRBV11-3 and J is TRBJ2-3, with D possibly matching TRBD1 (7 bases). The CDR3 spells CASSVRDSDRGTDTQYF. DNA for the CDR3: TGTGCCAGCAGCGTTCGGGACTCCGACAGGGGCACAGATACGCAGTATTTT.